This record covers a single TCR beta chain. Deletions cut 1 base from V and 2 bases from J, with 17 bases between. The germline CDR1 and CDR2 sequences are SGHVS and FQNEAQ. This CDR3 has 17 residues. As processed by the authors: Amplified reference gene primers provided the basis for estimating nucleated cell counts. This table comes from immunoSEQ multiplex PCR, and its TCRdb copy is limited to in-frame clones, with some not included. V and J calls and clone size are copied from that table; D and trimming were computed from the DNA. In the table there are 150,000 to 200,000 clones, approximately 92% of which are singletons. This sample is part of a study of blood T cell repertoires in COVID-19. Study context: Both acute and convalescent COVID-19 samples were obtained from the United States, Italy and Spain. PBMCs, B-cell-depleted T cells, or T cells provided the cDNA or gDNA that made up the material.

The TCR comes from a man in his fifties or sixties with acute or convalescent COVID-19. This chain joins TRBV7-8 and TRBJ1-1; D is possibly TRBD1 (6 bases). Sequencing input: peripheral blood. Here the CDR3 DNA reads TGTGCCAGCAGCTTAGTAGGGGGAGCAGCCTTAAACACTGAAGCTTTCTTT. This codes for CASSLVGGAALNTEAFF.